These 15 T cell receptor beta chains were all obtained from the same sample, sequenced in a study of blood T cells in healthy people across ages. A J-beta primer mix and a sample-barcoded 5' primer were used in a second PCR of roughly 6 to 11 cycles. TCRdb itself ran the 5' RACE reads through MiXCR, one entry per CDR3 protein. The repertoire has under 1,000,000 distinct CDR3 sequences, 36% of them found once; the top ten carry under 15%. The sample taken for sequencing was blood. The receptors come from a man younger than 35 in good health.

On this clonotype: The junction and the germline gene differ at one end; a read error may be behind it. The chain employs TRBV6-5 and TRBJ1-6, with D unresolved. The CDR3 extends over 14 amino acids. The germline gives CDR1 MNHEY, CDR2 SVGAGI. The chain's CDR3 is CASSYSSDNSPPHF. CDR3 in DNA: TGTGCCAGCAGTTACTCCAGTGATAATTCACCCCCCCACTTT.

For this clonotype: A clone one base away is much larger, so this may be a read error. This chain uses TRBV4-3 with TRBJ1-2; 9 nucleotides agree with TRBD1. CDR1 is LGHNA, CDR2 YSLEER, per germline. The CDR3 loop spans 15 amino acids. The CDR3, as DNA: TGCGCCAGCGGCCAAGACGGACAGGGGAACTATGGCTACACCTTC. Translating it yields CASGQDGQGNYGYTF.

This clonotype was found many times. Germline is not matched at one junction end, which may reflect a read error. The rearrangement uses TRBV7-2 and TRBJ2-3, with D perhaps being TRBD1 or TRBD2 (5 bases each). The CDR3 is 17 residues long. Germline loops: CDR1 SGHTA, CDR2 FQGNSA. The CDR3 spells CASSLALRDRATDTQYF. The CDR3 coding sequence is TGTGCCAGCAGCCTAGCCCTTAGGGACCGAGCCACAGATACGCAGTATTTT.

The chain has TRBV6-6 and TRBJ2-5, with D possibly called TRBD1 or TRBD2 (5 bases each). Trimming took 5 bases from V and 5 from J, leaving 15 bases between them. The CDR3 is made up of 14 amino acids. The germline V gene encodes CDR1 MNHNY and CDR2 SVGAGI (reference sequence). The CDR3 region is CASSPRDDWETQYF. The CDR3 coding sequence is TGTGCCAGCAGTCCGAGGGACGACTGGGAGACCCAGTACTTC.

This chain joins TRBV13 and TRBJ2-7; D gene unclear. The germline CDR1 and CDR2 sequences are PRHDT and FYEKMQ (reference sequence). This CDR3 is 17 amino acids long. Trimming took 2 bases from V and 2 from J, leaving 19 bases between them. CDR3 protein: CASSLSRPDRTTYEQYF. The CDR3 DNA follows: TGTGCCAGCAGCTTATCCCGACCGGATCGTACGACCTACGAGCAGTACTTC.

The J gene is TRBJ1-5, the V gene TRBV20-1, with D hard to call. CDR1 and CDR2 (germline): DFQATT, SNEGSKA (reference sequence). The CDR3 runs to 15 residues. The germline V and J ends were trimmed by 0 bases and 0 bases, with 9 bases remaining between them. In DNA, the CDR3 is TGCAGTGCTAGAGATGGGAGGTATAGCAATCAGCCCCAGCATTTT. Residues: CSARDGRYSNQPQHF.

Comments on this clonotype: It may be a read error: a sequence one base away is much more abundant. The chain employs TRBV9 and TRBJ2-1, with TRBD1 as a possible D gene (6 bases). Trimming removed 2 bases at V and 13 bases at J, with 16 bases between. The CDR3 consists of 13 residues. Germline V gene lookup returns CDR1 SGDLS and CDR2 YYNGEE. The CDR3 is CASSVETLGAQFF. DNA for the CDR3: TGTGCCAGCAGCGTGGAGACCCTGGGGGCCCAGTTCTTC.

The table lists this clonotype with many counts. The V and J genes are TRBV12-3 or TRBV12-4 and TRBJ2-1; 9 bases fit TRBD1. CDR3 length: 13 amino acids. The trim removed 5 bases at V and 6 bases at J, leaving 2 bases unmatched. The DNA of the CDR3 is TGTGCCAGCAGTCGGGACAGGGCCAATGAGCAGTTCTTC. This sequence encodes CASSRDRANEQFF.

This clonotype came up a few times. This chain uses TRBV7-8 with TRBJ1-2; the D gene is possibly TRBD1 (6 bases). The germline gives CDR1 SGHVS, CDR2 FQNEAQ. Trimming left V 4 bases short and J 5 bases short, with 20 bases between. The CDR3 extends over 16 amino acids. The CDR3: CASSSQNPDSGYGYTF. As DNA, the CDR3 is TGTGCCAGCAGCTCCCAAAACCCGGACAGCGGGTATGGCTACACCTTC.

This clonotype was observed a handful of times. The genes are TRBV4-1 and TRBJ2-5; perhaps TRBD2 as D (6 bases). Germline assignment: CDR1 MGHRA and CDR2 YSYEKL. This CDR3 has 14 amino acids. V shed 2 bases and J shed 2 bases, with 9 bases lying between them. CDR3 sequence (DNA): TGCGCCAGCAGCCAAACGGGACTTCAAGAGACCCAGTACTTC. Protein: CASSQTGLQETQYF.

This clonotype was observed many times. The J gene is TRBJ2-7, the V gene TRBV3-1; TRBD1 agrees at 10 bases. The V gene's germline CDR1 is LGHDT and CDR2 YNNKEL (reference sequence). The V gene end was trimmed by 4 bases and the J gene end by 0 bases; junction bases not matched to a gene: 6. CDR3 size: 16 residues. CDR3 sequence (DNA): TGTGCCAGCAGCCCGACAGGGGGCCCCTACTCCTACGAGCAGTACTTC. Amino acids: CASSPTGGPYSYEQYF.

CDR3 DNA sequence: TGCAGTGCCAGACGGGGGGCGGGAAACACTGAAGCTTTCTTT. It encodes CSARRGAGNTEAFF. This chain joins TRBV20-1 and TRBJ1-1; weak D call: TRBD1 (6 bases). Trimming shortened V by 6 bases and J by 2 bases, and 16 bases separated the two germline ends. Germline CDR1 reads DFQATT; CDR2 reads SNEGSKA (reference sequence). CDR3 length: 14 amino acids.

This clonotype was seen only a few times. The rearrangement uses TRBV9 and TRBJ2-3; D is perhaps TRBD1 or TRBD2 (5 bases each). Germline V gives CDR1 SGDLS, CDR2 YYNGEE. The V end was cut by 3 bases, the J end by 0 bases, with 14 bases between. This CDR3 is 16 amino acids long. DNA for the CDR3: TGTGCCAGCAGCGCCGAGGGGCAGATAAGCACAGATACGCAGTATTTT. Translation: CASSAEGQISTDTQYF.

This clonotype was seen a handful of times. The gene calls are TRBV7-2 and TRBJ1-4; a weak D match, TRBD1 (5 bases). The CDR3 extends over 15 amino acids. Germline V gene sequence: CDR1 SGHTA, CDR2 FQGNSA. Deletions cut 4 bases from V and 3 bases from J, with 12 bases between. The chain's CDR3 is CASSWRDGSNEKLFF. As DNA, the CDR3 is TGTGCCAGCAGCTGGAGGGACGGGTCTAATGAAAAACTGTTTTTT.

The sample holds a few counts of this clonotype. J is TRBJ1-2 and V is TRBV5-5; D remains ambiguous. V lost 0 bases and J lost 4, with 10 bases in between. The CDR3 contains 14 residues. CDR1 SGHKS and CDR2 YYEKEE come from the germline V gene (reference sequence). CDR3 DNA: TGTGCCAGCAGCTTGGTGGCGGATTTCTATGGCTACACCTTC. Its protein product is CASSLVADFYGYTF.